The rows below give T cell receptor beta chains drawn from one sample of a study of control samples from healthy donors and cancer patients. Measured with immunoSEQ multiplex PCR; TCRdb has only the in-frame clones, and not every one. Of roughly 120,000 clones in the sample, roughly 90% were seen once. Input material: blood. Receptors were obtained from a woman aged 50 to 65 in good health. CDR3s include the opening cysteine and the closing phenylalanine or tryptophan. A D gene is named only where the DNA matches it firmly. Clone size is stated in some rows and not others, as once, few, many or a class when expanded.

DNA	CDR3	J	D	size	V
TGTGCCAGCAGCTTAGCAGGCGTCTCCTATGGCTACACCTTC	CASSLAGVSYGYTF	TRBJ1-2	-	-	TRBV11-1
TGTGCCAGCAGTTATGGACAGCCCGCTGGGGCCAACGTCCTGACTTTC	CASSYGQPAGANVLTF	TRBJ2-6	-	-	TRBV6-5
TGTGCCAGCAGTGATGGACCCGTCTACGAGCAGTACTTC	CASSDGPVYEQYF	TRBJ2-7	-	-	TRBV6-1
TGTGCCAGCAGTTTTGCAGGGGTCGTTAACACTGAAGCTTTCTTT	CASSFAGVVNTEAFF	TRBJ1-1	-	-	TRBV28
TGTGCCAGCAGCGTAGTGGGCGGGGAGCTGTTTTTT	CASSVVGGELFF	TRBJ2-2	-	once	TRBV9
TGCAGCGGGGGGTATAACAATGAGCAGTTCTTC	CSGGYNNEQFF	TRBJ2-1	-	-	TRBV29-1
TGTGCCAGCAGCCCTGACCGGGACAGGGGATACCTGAACACCGGGGAGCTGTTTTTT	CASSPDRDRGYLNTGELFF	TRBJ2-2	TRBD1	-	TRBV3-1/TRBV3-2
TGTGCCAGCTCACCCGAGGGGTTTTATCCCACTGAAGCTTTCTTT	CASSPEGFYPTEAFF	TRBJ1-1	-	-	TRBV18
TGTGCCAGCAGTGCGATGTTGGGTAGCAATCAGCCCCAGCATTTT	CASSAMLGSNQPQHF	TRBJ1-5	-	-	TRBV2
TGTGCCAGCACCACAAGGTTCTACTATGGCTACACCTTC	CASTTRFYYGYTF	TRBJ1-2	-	-	TRBV12-3/TRBV12-4
TGTGCCAGCAGCCCCGATAGCAATCAGCCCCAGCATTTT	CASSPDSNQPQHF	TRBJ1-5	-	-	TRBV5-8
TGTGCCAGCACCTCTGGCGGGACGGGGAATGAAAAACTGTTTTTT	CASTSGGTGNEKLFF	TRBJ1-4	-	-	TRBV28
TGCGCCAGCAGCCAAGGGGGGTCCTCCTACGAGCAGTACTTC	CASSQGGSSYEQYF	TRBJ2-7	-	medium-sized	TRBV4-1
TGTGCCACCAGTCTAACAGGAGGTGAAAAACTGTTTTTT	CATSLTGGEKLFF	TRBJ1-4	-	-	TRBV24-1
TGTGCCAGCAGCTTATTGCAGGAGACCACTGAAGCTTTCTTT	CASSLLQETTEAFF	TRBJ1-1	-	-	TRBV7-9
TGTGCCAGCAGCGTAGGTCGGGGGACTAACTATGGCTACACCTTC	CASSVGRGTNYGYTF	TRBJ1-2	-	-	TRBV9
TGTGCCATCAGTGGGACAGGGAGATGGGAGACCCAGTACTTC	CAISGTGRWETQYF	TRBJ2-5	TRBD1	once	TRBV10-3